This T cell receptor beta chain was obtained from a study of blood T cell repertoires in COVID-19. Study background: Sources were T cells, B-cell-depleted T cells, or PBMCs; the material itself was cDNA or gDNA.

The germline gives CDR1 MNHEY, CDR2 SVGEGT. The CDR3 extends over 14 amino acids. V trimming: 5 bases; J trimming: 2 bases; junction bases outside the gene matches: 1. Original methodology: Amplification of reference gene primers was used by the study to estimate nucleated cell counts. Sequenced by immunoSEQ multiplex PCR; TCRdb stores in-frame clones only, minus some. For V, J and clone size, that table is used; D and trimming come from the DNA. This table has around 200,000 clones, roughly 77% appearing once. Seattle cases were enrolled at active infection and followed longitudinally. The sequencing sample was made of peripheral blood. The rearrangement uses TRBV6-2 or TRBV6-3 and TRBJ1-5; TRBD1 aligns across 9 bases. This TCR was sampled from a woman aged 40-49 years with COVID-19, enrolled during active disease. The CDR3 region has the DNA TGTGCCAGCAGTCGACAGGGGGGCAATCAGCCCCAGCATTTT. Translating gives CASSRQGGNQPQHF.